This T cell receptor beta chain was recorded in a study of cytomegalovirus exposure and HLA in healthy donors. Regarding the study as a whole: In vitro, a few CMV-associated chains proved specific for CMV antigens. Most TCRs appeared rarely, but some public TCRs recurred in many donors.

TCRdb's table, derived via immunoSEQ multiplex PCR, lists solely in-frame clones and lacks some. The data contain 200,000 or so clones, almost 90% of them singletons. The donors were members of the validation cohort, which comprised about 120 subjects and was separate from the first cohort of 666 subjects. About this clone itself: Its antigen is currently unknown.

Germline assignment: CDR1 SGHRS and CDR2 YFSETQ. The CDR3 sequence is 16 residues long. The V gene end was trimmed by 3 bases and the J gene end by 5 bases; junction bases not matched to a gene: 6. This TCR was recovered from a woman between 18 and 30 years old in good health and CMV-seronegative. Sequencing input: PBMCs. The chain is built from TRBV5-1 and TRBJ2-5; TRBD2 matches 14 bases. The CDR3 DNA reads as TGCGCCAGCAGCTCCCGGGGACTAGCGGGAGATGAGACCCAGTACTTC. Protein: CASSSRGLAGDETQYF.